The present entry profiles one T cell receptor beta chain with its context. The germline gives CDR1 SGHTA, CDR2 FQGTGA. This CDR3 contains 15 residues. V lost 5 bases to trimming and J lost 10 bases; unmatched junction nucleotides: 12. Per the original methods: Amplifying reference gene primers gave estimates of nucleated cell counts. The assay was immunoSEQ multiplex PCR, and TCRdb's table has in-frame clones only and misses some. Clone size and V and J calls were adopted from that table, with D and trimming inferred from the DNA. The sample consists of more than 200,000 clones, about nine tenths of them appearing once. This entry comes from a study of blood T cell repertoires in COVID-19. Study in general: Sites in the United States, Italy and Spain provided acute and convalescent COVID-19 samples. The cDNA or gDNA used as material had been derived from T cells, B-cell-depleted T cells, or PBMCs.

Sequences were obtained from peripheral blood. The genes are TRBV7-3 and TRBJ2-1, with 9 bases fitting TRBD1. The TCR sequence derives from a woman aged 55-70 years with acute or convalescent COVID-19. CDR3 sequence reads: CASSPGTGFRAEQFF. The DNA of the CDR3 is TGTGCCAGCAGCCCCGGGACAGGGTTCCGGGCCGAGCAGTTCTTC.